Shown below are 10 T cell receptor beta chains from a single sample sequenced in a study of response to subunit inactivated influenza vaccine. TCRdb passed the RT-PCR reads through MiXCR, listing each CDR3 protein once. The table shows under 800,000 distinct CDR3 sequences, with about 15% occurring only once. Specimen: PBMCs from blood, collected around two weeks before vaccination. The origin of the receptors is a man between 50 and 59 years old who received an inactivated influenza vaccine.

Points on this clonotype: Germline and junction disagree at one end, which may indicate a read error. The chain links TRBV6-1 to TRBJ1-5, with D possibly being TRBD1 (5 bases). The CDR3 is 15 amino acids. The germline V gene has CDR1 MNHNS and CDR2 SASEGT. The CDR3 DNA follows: TGTGCCAGCAGTAGACAGTCTTATAGCAATCAGCCCCAACATTTT. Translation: CASSRQSYSNQPQHF.

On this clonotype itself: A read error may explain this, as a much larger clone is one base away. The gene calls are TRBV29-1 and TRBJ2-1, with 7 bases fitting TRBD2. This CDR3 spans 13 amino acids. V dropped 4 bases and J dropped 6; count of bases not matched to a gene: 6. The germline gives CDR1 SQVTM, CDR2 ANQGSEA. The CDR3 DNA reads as TGCAGCGTTGGGGAGGGAAGGAGCAATGAGCAGTTCTTC. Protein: CSVGEGRSNEQFF.

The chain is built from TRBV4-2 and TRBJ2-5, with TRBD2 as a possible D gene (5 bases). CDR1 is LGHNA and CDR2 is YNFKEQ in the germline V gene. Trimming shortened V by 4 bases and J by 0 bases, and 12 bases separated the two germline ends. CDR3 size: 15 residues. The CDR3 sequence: CASSRGRLNQETQYF. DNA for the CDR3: TGTGCCAGCAGCCGAGGACGACTAAACCAAGAGACCCAGTACTTC.

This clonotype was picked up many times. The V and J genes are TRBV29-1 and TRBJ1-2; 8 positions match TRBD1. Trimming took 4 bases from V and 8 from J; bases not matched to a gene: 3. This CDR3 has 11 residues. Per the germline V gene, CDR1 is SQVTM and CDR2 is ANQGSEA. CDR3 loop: CSVGTGPGYTF. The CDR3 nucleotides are TGCAGCGTTGGGACAGGGCCCGGCTACACCTTC.

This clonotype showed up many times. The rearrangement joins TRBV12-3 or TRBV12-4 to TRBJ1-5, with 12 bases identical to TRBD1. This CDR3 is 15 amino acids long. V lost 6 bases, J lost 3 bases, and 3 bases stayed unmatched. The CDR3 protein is CASSRDRGLNQPQHF. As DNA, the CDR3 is TGTGCCAGCAGCCGGGACAGGGGGCTCAATCAGCCCCAGCATTTT.

This CDR3 is CASSRQRLNTEAFF. CDR3 DNA sequence: TGTGCCAGCTCACGACAGAGGCTGAACACTGAAGCTTTCTTT. V is TRBV18 and J is TRBJ1-1; a weak D match, TRBD1 (5 bases). This CDR3 has 14 residues. Germline V lookup: CDR1 KGHSH, CDR2 LQKENI. The V end was cut by 4 bases, the J end by 0 bases, with 9 bases between.

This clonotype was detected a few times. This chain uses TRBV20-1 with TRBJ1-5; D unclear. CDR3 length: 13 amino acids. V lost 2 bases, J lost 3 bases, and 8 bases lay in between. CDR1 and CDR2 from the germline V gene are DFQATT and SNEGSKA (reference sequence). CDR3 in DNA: TGCAGTGCTAGAAACAACGACAATCAGCCCCAGCATTTT. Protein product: CSARNNDNQPQHF.

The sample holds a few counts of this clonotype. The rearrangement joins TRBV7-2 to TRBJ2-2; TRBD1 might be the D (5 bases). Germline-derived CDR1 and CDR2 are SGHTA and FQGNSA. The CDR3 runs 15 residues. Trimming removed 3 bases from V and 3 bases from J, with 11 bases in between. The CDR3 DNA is TGTGCCAGCAGCTTTAGGGGCGCGGACACCGGGGAGCTGTTTTTT. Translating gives CASSFRGADTGELFF.

The CDR3 DNA reads TGTGCCAGCAGCCCCCCCCCGGGAGGGCCCTCCTACGAGCAGTACTTC. Translated, it gives CASSPPPGGPSYEQYF. V and J are TRBV3-1 and TRBJ2-7; 8 positions agree with TRBD2. The CDR3 length is 16 residues. The germline V gene has CDR1 LGHDT and CDR2 YNNKEL (reference sequence). J gave up 0 bases and V 4 bases, and 8 bases lay outside the gene matches.

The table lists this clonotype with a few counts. As DNA, the CDR3 is TGTGCCAGCAGCCAAGATCCGGGGGGCGCACAGTTCTTC. It translates to CASSQDPGGAQFF. The gene calls are TRBV3-1 and TRBJ2-1; D may be TRBD2 (7 bases). The CDR3 covers 13 residues. Germline V gene lookup returns CDR1 LGHDT and CDR2 YNNKEL (reference sequence). V was cut by 0 bases and J by 13 bases, with 13 bases left in between.